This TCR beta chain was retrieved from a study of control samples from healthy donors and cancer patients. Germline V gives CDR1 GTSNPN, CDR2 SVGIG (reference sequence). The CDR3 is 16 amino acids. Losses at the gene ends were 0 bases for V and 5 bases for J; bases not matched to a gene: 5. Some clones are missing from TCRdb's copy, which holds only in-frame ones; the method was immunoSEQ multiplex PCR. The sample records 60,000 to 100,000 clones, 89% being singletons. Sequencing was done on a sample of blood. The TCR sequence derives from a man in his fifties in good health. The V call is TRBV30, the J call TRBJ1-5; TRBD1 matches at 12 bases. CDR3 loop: CAWSVRDRGLDQPQHF. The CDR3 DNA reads TGTGCCTGGAGTGTACGGGACAGGGGGCTGGATCAGCCCCAGCATTTT.